The 19 T cell receptor beta chains reported below all come from one sample, sequenced in a study of cytotoxic CD8 clonotypes in ibrutinib-treated CLL. The assay was immunoSEQ multiplex PCR, and TCRdb's table has in-frame clones only and misses some. This sample carries roughly 150,000 clones, around 84% of them seen once, and the ten largest clones take roughly 2%. Source: PBMCs, taken after 12 months of ibrutinib treatment. These receptors originate from a human donor with chronic lymphocytic leukemia.

This chain joins TRBV28 and TRBJ1-2, with 9 bases that match TRBD1. Germline CDR1 reads MDHEN; CDR2 reads SYDVKM. The length of the CDR3 is 17 residues. J was trimmed by 4 bases and V by 5 bases; bases with no gene match: 14. Here the CDR3 DNA reads TGTGCCAGCAGTCCGGGACAGGGAGGCGGGAGTGGCTATGGCTACACCTTC. Translation gives CASSPGQGGGSGYGYTF.

V usage is TRBV5-6 and J usage is TRBJ2-3, with D unresolved. The CDR3 runs 14 residues. Trimming shortened V by 0 bases and J by 5 bases, and 10 bases separated the two germline ends. Germline values: CDR1 SGHDT, CDR2 YYEEEE. For the CDR3, the DNA is TGTGCCAGCAGCTTGGGGAGCCTCGGAGATACGCAGTATTTT. This encodes CASSLGSLGDTQYF.

V usage is TRBV2 and J usage is TRBJ2-3; no clear D. CDR3 length: 10 residues. Deletions cut 7 bases from V and 6 bases from J, with 5 bases between. The germline gives CDR1 SNHLY, CDR2 FYNNEI. For the CDR3, the DNA is TGTGCCAGCACCAGGGATACGCAGTATTTT. It yields the protein CASTRDTQYF.

V and J are TRBV2 and TRBJ2-3; D is unresolved. The CDR3 is made up of 15 amino acids. CDR1 is SNHLY, CDR2 FYNNEI, per germline. V lost 7 bases, J lost 0 bases, and 14 bases lay in between. The CDR3 DNA sequence: TGTGCCAGCACCCCCTTAGGCCCTAGCACAGATACGCAGTATTTT. It codes for CASTPLGPSTDTQYF.

J is TRBJ2-4 and V is TRBV2; D perhaps matches TRBD1 (5 bases). V lost 8 bases, J lost 0 bases, and 32 bases lay in between. CDR3 length: 21 residues. The V gene's germline CDR1 is SNHLY and CDR2 FYNNEI. Here the CDR3 reads CASQESVWGLSTGLAKNIQYF. CDR3 coding DNA: TGTGCCAGCCAGGAAAGCGTATGGGGCCTCTCAACTGGGCTAGCCAAAAACATTCAGTACTTC.

The CDR3, as DNA: TGTGCCAGCAGCCAAGATTCGATAGGGGCAGAGACCCAGTACTTC. Translated: CASSQDSIGAETQYF. The V gene is TRBV4-2, the J gene TRBJ2-5, with D tentatively TRBD1 (5 bases). This CDR3 spans 15 amino acids. V lost 0 bases, J lost 4 bases, and 12 bases lay in between. CDR1 LGHNA and CDR2 YNFKEQ come from the germline V gene.

V is TRBV19 and J is TRBJ2-1; 7 nucleotides match TRBD1. CDR1 is LNHDA and CDR2 is SQIVND in the germline V gene (reference sequence). This CDR3 comprises 15 residues. Germline trimming cut 2 bases from V and 4 bases from J; bases unmatched to any gene: 5. The CDR3 coding sequence is TGTGCCAGTAGTATACAGGGGGATGTGTACAATGAGCAGTTCTTC. Translating it yields CASSIQGDVYNEQFF.

The gene calls are TRBV4-2 and TRBJ2-3, with D possibly TRBD2 on 5 matching bases. Germline V CDR1 and CDR2: LGHNA, YNFKEQ. This CDR3 comprises 16 residues. Trimming took off 4 bases at V and 0 bases at J, with 14 bases between the two ends. The DNA of the CDR3 is TGTGCCAGCAGCCTTCGGACTGAGGTCAGCACAGATACGCAGTATTTT. Its translation: CASSLRTEVSTDTQYF.

Only one count was recorded for this clone. The chain uses TRBV6-6 and TRBJ2-7; maybe TRBD2 (6 bases). This CDR3 is 13 amino acids long. Per the germline V gene, CDR1 is MNHNY and CDR2 is SVGAGI (reference sequence). V was trimmed by 5 bases and J by 2 bases, leaving 10 bases between them. The CDR3: CASSLASTYEQYF. The DNA of the CDR3 is TGTGCCAGCAGTCTAGCGTCGACCTACGAGCAGTACTTC.

This clone was found a few times. The chain couples TRBV27 to TRBJ1-2; possibly TRBD1 for D (5 bases). Per germline, CDR1 MNHEY and CDR2 SMNVEV (reference sequence). Trimming cost V 2 bases and J 5 bases, with 15 bases left between them. CDR3 length equals 15 residues. The CDR3, as DNA: TGTGCCAGCAGTTTAACCCTCGGGGGAGTATATGGCTACACCTTC. It encodes CASSLTLGGVYGYTF.

V is TRBV19 and J is TRBJ1-6, with D possibly matching TRBD1 (5 bases). CDR1 is LNHDA and CDR2 is SQIVND in the germline V gene (reference sequence). V lost 8 bases, J lost 2 bases, and 13 bases lay in between. The CDR3 has 15 residues. The CDR3 bases are TGTGCCAGTCGTCCGGGGACCACCTATAATTCACCCCTCCACTTT. Residues: CASRPGTTYNSPLHF.

The chain is built from TRBV5-1 and TRBJ2-2; 11 nucleotides match TRBD2. This CDR3 has 15 residues. CDR1 is SGHRS and CDR2 is YFSETQ in the germline V gene. J was trimmed by 6 bases and V by 4 bases; bases with no gene match: 5. The CDR3, as DNA: TGCGCCAGCAGCGCCGGTAGCGGGAGGGCCGGGGAGCTGTTTTTT. It specifies CASSAGSGRAGELFF.

The rearrangement uses TRBV12-2 and TRBJ2-6; TRBD1 reflects the table's D call only, with no check against the DNA. TRBV12-2 is shown as a pseudogene. The CDR3 extends over 19 amino acids. The chain's CDR3 is CASRLSIPWTKSGANVLTF. CDR3 in DNA: TGTGCAAGTCGCTTATCGATCCCCTGGACAAAGTCTGGGGCCAACGTCCTGACTTTC.

This clone is a singleton in its sample. V usage is TRBV5-1 and J usage is TRBJ2-5, with TRBD2 as a possible D gene (5 bases). V was clipped by 4 bases and J by 4 bases, with 17 bases between them. The CDR3 extends over 15 amino acids. Germline V gene sequence: CDR1 SGHRS, CDR2 YFSETQ. CDR3 DNA: TGCGCCAGCAGCCGGGAACTGGTAGATGGAGAGACCCAGTACTTC. It encodes CASSRELVDGETQYF.

The table lists this clone with a count of one. This chain joins TRBV7-2 and TRBJ2-1; either TRBD1 or TRBD2 may fit D (5 bases each). The length of the CDR3 is 14 residues. Trimming left V 3 bases short and J 10 bases short, with 16 bases between. Looked up from germline, CDR1 is SGHTA and CDR2 is FQGNSA. CDR3 DNA: TGTGCCAGCAGCTTCCAGGGCCTTCGCGGGGAGCAGTTCTTC. This gives the protein CASSFQGLRGEQFF.

The chain couples TRBV6-5 to TRBJ1-6; possible D gene TRBD1, 5 bases. Trimming cost V 6 bases and J 9 bases, with 18 bases left between them. CDR3 length: 15 residues. Germline assignment: CDR1 MNHEY and CDR2 SVGAGI. The DNA for the CDR3 is TGTGCCAGCAGAACGTGGGGCGCAGAGTTTTCACCCCTCCACTTT. This gives the protein CASRTWGAEFSPLHF.

The CDR3 DNA reads TGTGCCAGCAGGCGTCCGGGACAGGCGAACACCGGGGAGCTGTTTTTT. It translates to CASRRPGQANTGELFF. J is TRBJ2-2 and V is TRBV7-9; 8 bases are shared with TRBD1. J gave up 0 bases and V 6 bases, and 6 bases lay outside the gene matches. This CDR3 is 16 amino acids long. The germline V gene encodes CDR1 SEHNR and CDR2 FQNEAQ (reference sequence).

The chain links TRBV7-2 to TRBJ2-7, with D unclear. The CDR3 spans 12 residues. CDR1 is SGHTA, CDR2 FQGNSA, per germline. The V end lost 3 bases, the J end lost 4 bases, and 7 bases lay between the germline ends. CDR3 bases: TGTGCCAGCAGCTTCGACCAGTACGAGCAGTACTTC. Protein sequence: CASSFDQYEQYF.

This rearrangement joins TRBV18 to TRBJ1-4, with D unresolved. Trimming removed 5 bases from V and 1 base from J, with 14 bases in between. The CDR3 loop spans 16 amino acids. Germline-derived CDR1 and CDR2 are KGHSH and LQKENI. CDR3 sequence reads: CASSAHLSITNEKLFF. The DNA for the CDR3 is TGTGCCAGCTCAGCCCATCTATCCATAACTAATGAAAAACTGTTTTTT.